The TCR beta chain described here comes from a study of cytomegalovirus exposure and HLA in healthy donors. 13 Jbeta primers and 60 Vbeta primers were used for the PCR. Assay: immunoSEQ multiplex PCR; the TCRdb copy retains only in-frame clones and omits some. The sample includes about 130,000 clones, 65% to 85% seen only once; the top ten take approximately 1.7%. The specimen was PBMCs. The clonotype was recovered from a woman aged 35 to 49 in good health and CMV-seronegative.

This chain's CDR3 is CASSFRDRLATYEQYF. DNA of the CDR3: TGTGCCAGCAGTTTCAGAGATCGGCTAGCGACGTACGAGCAGTACTTC. The gene calls are TRBV27 and TRBJ2-7; D might be TRBD2 (6 bases). Germline V gives CDR1 MNHEY, CDR2 SMNVEV (reference sequence). Trimming removed 3 bases from V and 4 bases from J, with 19 bases in between. This CDR3 is built from 16 residues.